These 7 T cell receptor beta chains were all obtained from the same sample, sequenced in a study of monozygotic twins with inflammatory bowel disease. Following a re-call of the 5' RACE reads, TCRdb has one entry per CDR3 protein and lacks DNA. The sample data list 350,000 to 400,000 distinct CDR3 sequences. The sequencing input was blood. The receptor set was obtained from a human donor with ulcerative colitis or Crohn's disease, or a healthy co-twin of an affected twin (not recorded which).

The chain combines TRBV5-1 with TRBJ1-4. This CDR3 comprises 14 residues. Germline CDR1 SGHRS, CDR2 YFSETQ. CDR3 loop: CASSSDSRNEKLFF.

V gene TRBV12-3 or TRBV12-4 combines with J gene TRBJ1-1; TCRdb reports TRBD1, a call that lacks DNA to check it against. The CDR3 contains 14 residues. CDR3 in amino acids: CASSLTPVNTEAFF.

The chain links TRBV5-1 to TRBJ2-1; absent DNA, TCRdb's TRBD1 call cannot be checked. CDR3 length equals 18 residues. CDR1 SGHRS and CDR2 YFSETQ come from the germline V gene. The chain's CDR3 is CASSLLPPGTTSYNEQFF.

The chain recombines TRBV7-2 with TRBJ2-7. Germline-derived CDR1 and CDR2 are SGHTA and FQGNSA. This CDR3 is 12 amino acids long. CDR3 in amino acids: CASSFNRYEQYF. The full variable domain, completed using reference TRBV7-2 and TRBJ2-7, is GAGVSQSPSNKVTEKGKDVELRCDPISGHTALYWYRQSLGQGLEFLIYFQGNSAPDKSGLPSDRFSAERTGGSVSTLTIQRTQQEDSAVYLCASSFNRYEQYFGPGTRLTVT.

J is TRBJ2-7 and V is TRBV29-1; lacking DNA, the TRBD1 call made by TCRdb goes unchecked. Germline values: CDR1 SQVTM, CDR2 ANQGSEA. The CDR3 covers 13 residues. This CDR3 is CSVEGDSSYEQYF.

Here the CDR3 reads CASRGDRGYNEQFF. V gene TRBV4-2 combines with J gene TRBJ2-1; TCRdb selects TRBD1, and the lack of DNA leaves this call unchecked. The CDR3 covers 14 residues. Per germline, CDR1 LGHNA and CDR2 YNFKEQ.

V usage is TRBV4-3 and J usage is TRBJ2-2; there is no DNA to check the TCRdb D call of TRBD1. This CDR3 has 18 residues. Germline V gene data show CDR1 as LGHNA and CDR2 as YSLEER. This chain's CDR3 is CASSQDILRGPGTGELFF.